One and the same sample provided the 16 T cell receptor beta chains below, sequenced in a study of CD8 T cells in Susac syndrome. An amount of RNA that ranged from about 0.45 to 1 ug was reverse transcribed with random hexamers. Each CDR3 protein is one row after TCRdb ran MiXCR on the immunoSEQ multiplex PCR reads. The sample consists of more than 200,000 distinct CDR3 sequences, roughly 90% of them appearing once. Sequenced sample: CD8+ T cells from PBMCs. The receptors shown here come from a human donor with multiple sclerosis.

The chain recombines TRBV6-5 with TRBJ1-1, with no clear D. V lost 0 bases, J lost 4 bases, and 9 bases lay in between. The V gene's germline CDR1 is MNHEY and CDR2 SVGAGI. The CDR3 runs 14 residues. The DNA for the CDR3 is TGTGCCAGCAGTTACTCGTCGGCCGGCACTGAAGCTTTCTTT. Amino acid sequence: CASSYSSAGTEAFF.

The sample holds a few counts of this clonotype. The V and J genes are TRBV5-4 and TRBJ2-7; 7 bases are shared with TRBD2. This CDR3 has 15 amino acids. Germline assignment: CDR1 SGHNT and CDR2 YYREEE (reference sequence). The trim removed 0 bases at V and 2 bases at J, leaving 5 bases unmatched. CDR3 sequence: CASSLGGGRAYEQYF. CDR3 sequence (DNA): TGTGCCAGCAGCTTGGGCGGGGGACGGGCCTACGAGCAGTACTTC.

V gene TRBV7-6 combines with J gene TRBJ1-5; maybe TRBD1 (5 bases). Germline CDR1 and CDR2: SGHVS and FNYEAQ. The CDR3 totals 13 residues. V was pared by 5 bases and J by 6 bases, with 11 bases between. CDR3 nucleotide sequence: TGTGCCAGCAGCGACCAGGGTATTCAGCCCCAGCATTTT. This gives the protein CASSDQGIQPQHF. The whole variable domain, remainder taken from reference TRBV7-6 and TRBJ1-5, is GAGVSQSPRYKVTKRGQDVALRCDPISGHVSLYWYRQALGQGPEFLTYFNYEAQQDKSGLPNDRFSAERPEGSISTLTIQRTEQRDSAMYRCASSDQGIQPQHFGDGTRLSIL.

This rearrangement joins TRBV7-9 to TRBJ2-1, with 13 bases matching TRBD2. The CDR3 is 14 amino acids. With 3 bases clipped from V and 12 bases from J, the junction kept 5 bases outside the gene matches. Germline lookup yields CDR1 SEHNR and CDR2 FQNEAQ (reference sequence). The CDR3 nucleotides read TGTGCCAGCAGCTTTACTAGCGGGAGGGTAAGGCAGTTCTTC. Its translation: CASSFTSGRVRQFF.

The chain combines TRBV5-6 with TRBJ2-2; 9 bases are shared with TRBD1. This CDR3 comprises 15 residues. Germline loops: CDR1 SGHDT, CDR2 YYEEEE. The J segment lost 3 bases and the V segment lost 3 bases, leaving 3 bases of the junction unmatched. As DNA, the CDR3 is TGTGCCAGCAGCTACGGGACAGGGTACACCGGGGAGCTGTTTTTT. It yields the protein CASSYGTGYTGELFF.

The V and J genes are TRBV12-3 or TRBV12-4 and TRBJ2-5; 7 positions agree with TRBD2. The CDR3 is 15 residues long. J gave up 4 bases and V 5 bases, and 10 bases lay outside the gene matches. CDR3 in DNA: TGTGCCAGCAGTGCAGGATCCTCGGGAGGAGAGACCCAGTACTTC. Its protein product is CASSAGSSGGETQYF.

The rearrangement links TRBV7-8 to TRBJ1-5; D gene ambiguous. Germline-derived CDR1 and CDR2 are SGHVS and FQNEAQ. Deletions cut 4 bases from V and 1 base from J, with 14 bases between. CDR3 length: 16 amino acids. CDR3 DNA sequence: TGTGCCAGCAGCTCCCTAGAGGTCCCGAGCAATCAGCCCCAGCATTTT. This encodes CASSSLEVPSNQPQHF.

The V gene is TRBV6-2 or TRBV6-3, the J gene TRBJ2-3, with unresolved D. V shed 0 bases and J shed 4 bases, with 11 bases lying between them. The CDR3 is made up of 15 amino acids. Germline V CDR1 and CDR2: MNHEY, SVGEGT. DNA for the CDR3: TGTGCCAGCAGTTACTCCTTGGAGAGTCCAGATACGCAGTATTTT. This translates into CASSYSLESPDTQYF.

The chain uses TRBV3-1 and TRBJ1-2; D might be TRBD1 (5 bases). The CDR3 has 14 amino acids. CDR1 is LGHDT and CDR2 is YNNKEL in the germline V gene (reference sequence). Trimming removed 4 bases from V and 4 bases from J, with 13 bases in between. The CDR3 sequence is CASSPYSGSYGYTF. The CDR3 nucleotides are TGTGCCAGCAGCCCCTACTCAGGGTCCTATGGCTACACCTTC.

The chain has TRBV4-2 and TRBJ2-1, with 9 bases lining up with TRBD2. The CDR3 totals 13 residues. J gave up 10 bases and V 1 base, and 2 bases lay outside the gene matches. Germline CDR1 is LGHNA and CDR2 is YNFKEQ. As DNA, the CDR3 is TGTGCCAGCAGCCAAGCTCTAGCGGGAGAGCAGTTCTTC. It encodes CASSQALAGEQFF.

The DNA for the CDR3 is TGTGCCAGCAGCTTTTACGGGGGCAATGAGCAGTTCTTC. Amino acid sequence: CASSFYGGNEQFF. The chain carries TRBV7-9 and TRBJ2-1; the D gene is possibly TRBD2 (6 bases). Looked up from germline, CDR1 is SEHNR and CDR2 is FQNEAQ (reference sequence). The CDR3 length is 13 residues. The V end lost 3 bases, the J end lost 6 bases, and 9 bases lay between the germline ends. Full variable domain (remainder filled in from reference TRBV7-9 and TRBJ2-1): DTGVSQNPRHKITKRGQNVTFRCDPISEHNRLYWYRQTLGQGPEFLTYFQNEAQLEKSRLLSDRFSAERPKGSFSTLEIQRTEQGDSAMYLCASSFYGGNEQFFGPGTRLTVL.

The chain has TRBV14 and TRBJ2-5, with D unclear. Germline values: CDR1 SGHDN, CDR2 FVKESK. CDR3 length equals 16 residues. Trimming shortened V by 5 bases and J by 0 bases, and 16 bases separated the two germline ends. In nucleotides, the CDR3 is TGTGCCAGCAGCGGAAAGGTTGGCTTCTACCAAGAGACCCAGTACTTC. Translated: CASSGKVGFYQETQYF.

The rearrangement uses TRBV30 and TRBJ2-1; 10 nucleotides line up with TRBD2. This CDR3 has 15 amino acids. With V trimmed by 1 base and J by 14 bases, 14 bases remained unmatched. Germline V gene sequence: CDR1 GTSNPN, CDR2 SVGIG (reference sequence). The CDR3 is CAWSEYSGRFLWEFF. CDR3 DNA: TGTGCCTGGAGTGAATATAGCGGGAGGTTTTTGTGGGAGTTCTTC.

The CDR3 DNA reads as TGCGCCAGCAGCCCAACCGGTGTTGGCAACATTCAGTACTTC. Its translation is CASSPTGVGNIQYF. This rearrangement joins TRBV4-1 to TRBJ2-4; D not resolved. Trimming shortened V by 4 bases and J by 7 bases, and 14 bases separated the two germline ends. The germline V gene has CDR1 MGHRA and CDR2 YSYEKL. This CDR3 is 14 amino acids long.

The chain is built from TRBV7-3 and TRBJ2-2; D uncertain. The germline V gene has CDR1 SGHTA and CDR2 FQGTGA. The CDR3 length is 12 residues. Trimming took 0 bases from V and 6 from J, leaving 2 bases between them. The CDR3 sequence is CASSLTPGELFF. Here the CDR3 DNA reads TGTGCCAGCAGCTTAACTCCCGGGGAGCTGTTTTTT.

The J gene is TRBJ2-2, the V gene TRBV12-3 or TRBV12-4; 10 bases are a match to TRBD2. Unmatched junction bases numbered 4, after V lost 6 bases and J lost 3 bases. This CDR3 has 15 residues. CDR3 amino acids: CASSKREGYTGELFF. CDR3 nucleotides: TGTGCCAGCAGCAAGCGGGAGGGGTACACCGGGGAGCTGTTTTTT.